This entry lists 7 T cell receptor beta chains sequenced from one sample in a study of blood T cell repertoires in COVID-19. Clones were read by immunoSEQ multiplex PCR, and TCRdb kept only the in-frame ones, dropping some. The table has roughly 53,000 clones, 75% to 80% seen once. The sequencing sample was made of peripheral blood. These receptors came from a man aged 70-80 years with active or convalescent COVID-19.

This chain links TRBV6-1 with TRBJ1-2; D possibly corresponds to TRBD1 (5 bases). CDR1 and CDR2 from the germline V gene are MNHNS and SASEGT. The CDR3 is 15 residues long. Trimming took off 2 bases at V and 3 bases at J, with 13 bases between the two ends. The CDR3 DNA sequence: TGTGCCAGCAGTGAATCCTTGACAGATGACTATGGCTACACCTTC. Amino acid sequence: CASSESLTDDYGYTF.

CDR3 loop: CASSPRQLNYGYTF. The CDR3 DNA reads as TGTGCCAGCAGTCCTCGACAACTTAACTATGGCTACACCTTC. The chain joins TRBV6-5 to TRBJ1-2; no clear D gene. V was trimmed by 5 bases and J by 1 base, leaving 11 bases between them. CDR1 and CDR2 (germline): MNHEY, SVGAGI. This CDR3 is built from 14 residues.

This clone came up a few times. The chain employs TRBV28 and TRBJ2-7; no firm D call. Trimming removed 2 bases from V and 6 bases from J, with 14 bases in between. The CDR3 spans 14 residues. Germline loops: CDR1 MDHEN, CDR2 SYDVKM. The CDR3 loop reads CASSLGQDFSEQYF. DNA of the CDR3: TGTGCCAGCAGTTTAGGGCAGGATTTTAGCGAGCAGTACTTC. Full variable domain (outside the CDR3, taken from reference TRBV28 and TRBJ2-7): DVKVTQSSRYLVKRTGEKVFLECVQDMDHENMFWYRQDPGLGLRLIYFSYDVKMKEKGDIPEGYSVSREKKERFSLILESASTNQTSMYLCASSLGQDFSEQYFGPGTRLTVT.

This clone occurred a few times. The CDR3 nucleotides read TGTGCCAGTAGCGGTTGGTTGCAGCCCCAGCATTTT. This translates into CASSGWLQPQHF. The gene calls are TRBV19 and TRBJ1-5; D gene unclear. V was pared by 6 bases and J by 7 bases, with 10 bases between. This CDR3 contains 12 residues. Germline assignment: CDR1 LNHDA and CDR2 SQIVND (reference sequence). Based on the CDR3 plus reference TRBV19 and TRBJ1-5, the full variable domain is DGGITQSPKYLFRKEGQNVTLSCEQNLNHDAMYWYRQDPGQGLRLIYYSQIVNDFQKGDIAEGYSVSREKKESFPLTVTSAQKNPTAFYLCASSGWLQPQHFGDGTRLSIL.

In its sample, this clone was seen a few times. The chain has TRBV6-5 and TRBJ1-3; no clear D. Germline V lookup: CDR1 MNHEY, CDR2 SVGAGI. With 5 bases removed from V and 2 bases from J, the gap between germline ends came to 7 bases. The CDR3 has 13 residues. CDR3 loop: CASSRQAGNTIYF. The CDR3 coding sequence is TGTGCCAGCAGTCGGCAGGCTGGAAACACCATATATTTT.

The chain links TRBV5-1 to TRBJ2-2; 8 bases map to TRBD1. Germline V gene data show CDR1 as SGHRS and CDR2 as YFSETQ. J gave up 3 bases and V 2 bases, and 6 bases lay outside the gene matches. The CDR3 contains 16 residues. CDR3 sequence reads: CASSFNLQGDTGELFF. CDR3 sequence (DNA): TGCGCCAGCAGCTTCAATTTACAGGGGGACACCGGGGAGCTGTTTTTT.

This rearrangement joins TRBV6-5 to TRBJ2-2; 7 positions match TRBD1. Trimming removed 6 bases from V and 2 bases from J; junction bases left unmatched: 6. Looked up from germline, CDR1 is MNHEY and CDR2 is SVGAGI. The CDR3 loop spans 15 amino acids. The CDR3 region is CASRGTAENTGELFF. In DNA, the CDR3 is TGTGCCAGCAGGGGGACAGCAGAAAACACCGGGGAGCTGTTTTTT.